These 32 T cell receptor beta chains were all obtained from the same sample, sequenced in a study of blood T cell repertoires in COVID-19. Generated by immunoSEQ multiplex PCR, the TCRdb table keeps only in-frame clones and is missing some. The sample yields some 220,000 clones, just under 85% seen once. The sequenced sample consisted of peripheral blood. Every receptor here comes from a man in his fifties or sixties with acute or convalescent COVID-19.

The chain joins TRBV3-1 (or the pseudogene TRBV3-2) to TRBJ2-3; 13 bases align to TRBD2. CDR3 length: 16 amino acids. V shed 3 bases, J shed 3 bases, and the junction held 3 bases outside the gene matches. Germline CDR1 reads LGHDT; CDR2 reads YNNKEL (reference sequence). The DNA of the CDR3 is TGTGCCAGCAGCCACGTGACTAGCGGGAGGACAGATACGCAGTATTTT. Translated: CASSHVTSGRTDTQYF.

This sequence joins TRBV5-6 and TRBJ2-7, with D possibly being TRBD2 (5 bases). The CDR3 is 12 amino acids. The V gene lost 3 bases and the J gene lost 6 bases, with 10 bases spanning the gap. The germline gives CDR1 SGHDT, CDR2 YYEEEE. CDR3 in amino acids: CASSSAGPEQYF. The CDR3 DNA follows: TGTGCCAGCAGCTCGGCGGGCCCCGAGCAGTACTTC.

The chain couples TRBV5-4 to TRBJ1-6; possible D gene TRBD1, 6 bases. This CDR3 region has 12 residues. Germline assignment: CDR1 SGHNT and CDR2 YYREEE (reference sequence). Deletions cut 5 bases from V and 7 bases from J, with 7 bases between. CDR3 DNA sequence: TGTGCCAGCAGTCAGGGGAATTCACCCCTCCACTTT. Protein: CASSQGNSPLHF.

This chain uses TRBV5-5 with TRBJ1-1, with D unclear. This CDR3 has 12 amino acids. Germline V gives CDR1 SGHKS, CDR2 YYEKEE (reference sequence). Trimming removed 4 bases at V and 5 bases at J, with 9 bases between. CDR3 amino acids: CASSGRVTEAFF. For the CDR3, the DNA is TGTGCCAGCAGCGGGAGGGTTACTGAAGCTTTCTTT.

The V and J genes are TRBV19 and TRBJ1-2, with a tentative D call TRBD1 (5 bases). The germline CDR1 and CDR2 sequences are LNHDA and SQIVND (reference sequence). The V and J ends lost 3 bases and 8 bases respectively, with 10 bases between them. The CDR3 sequence is 12 residues long. CDR3 sequence reads: CASSMGGVGYTF. The CDR3 coding sequence is TGTGCCAGTAGTATGGGGGGAGTCGGCTACACCTTC.

The gene calls are TRBV6-1 and TRBJ2-7, with D possibly matching TRBD1 (6 bases). With 2 bases removed from V and 3 bases from J, the gap between germline ends came to 14 bases. The CDR3 contains 15 residues. Germline CDR1 and CDR2: MNHNS and SASEGT. This CDR3 is CASSEQTGTIYEQYF. The CDR3, as DNA: TGTGCCAGCAGTGAACAAACCGGGACAATCTACGAGCAGTACTTC.

The gene calls are TRBV4-1 and TRBJ2-7, with D perhaps matching TRBD1 (6 bases). Germline values: CDR1 MGHRA, CDR2 YSYEKL. V was trimmed by 3 bases and J by 2 bases, leaving 11 bases between them. This CDR3 is 14 amino acids long. The CDR3 loop reads CASSQSGEAYEQYF. The CDR3 coding sequence is TGCGCCAGCAGCCAGTCAGGGGAAGCCTACGAGCAGTACTTC.

The V call is TRBV20-1, the J call TRBJ2-1, with 10 nucleotides matching TRBD2. Germline CDR1 reads DFQATT; CDR2 reads SNEGSKA (reference sequence). The V segment lost 3 bases and the J segment 9 bases; nucleotides outside the gene matches: 8. The CDR3 totals 14 residues. CDR3: CSASTSGIYGEQFF. The CDR3, as DNA: TGCAGTGCTAGTACTAGCGGGATCTATGGTGAGCAGTTCTTC.

This rearrangement joins TRBV7-9 to TRBJ2-3; D might be TRBD2 (5 bases). Germline V CDR1 and CDR2: SEHNR, FQNEAQ (reference sequence). The CDR3 is 14 residues long. V shed 5 bases and J shed 4 bases, with 13 bases lying between them. This CDR3 reads CASSPSLASDTQYF. Written as DNA, the CDR3 is TGTGCCAGCAGCCCCTCCCTAGCCTCAGATACGCAGTATTTT.

The V and J genes are TRBV5-1 and TRBJ2-5, with 13 bases fitting TRBD2. V shed 3 bases and J 4 bases; nucleotides not matched to a gene: 6. Looked up from germline, CDR1 is SGHRS and CDR2 is YFSETQ. The CDR3 covers 16 residues. CDR3 region: CASSSRTSGGGETQYF. The CDR3 nucleotides read TGCGCCAGCAGCTCCCGGACTAGCGGGGGCGGAGAGACCCAGTACTTC.

The V gene is TRBV4-2, the J gene TRBJ1-6; D uncertain. Germline CDR1 and CDR2: LGHNA and YNFKEQ. The CDR3 has 16 residues. Trimming removed 2 bases at V and 5 bases at J, with 13 bases between. The CDR3 bases are TGTGCCAGCAGCCAAACCCGGAGAGGGAATAATTCACCCCTCCACTTT. Translation gives CASSQTRRGNNSPLHF.

The chain carries TRBV7-9 and TRBJ1-2; possibly TRBD1 for D (5 bases). Germline V gene lookup returns CDR1 SEHNR and CDR2 FQNEAQ (reference sequence). V lost 5 bases and J 8 bases, leaving 18 bases between the germline ends. The CDR3 is made up of 14 amino acids. In DNA form, the CDR3 reads TGTGCCAGCAGCACAGCGGGGAGGGGAAAAGGCTACACCTTC. As protein: CASSTAGRGKGYTF.

The chain joins TRBV6-6 to TRBJ2-7; D might be TRBD2 (7 bases). The CDR3 runs 15 residues. CDR1 MNHNY and CDR2 SVGAGI come from the germline V gene (reference sequence). Trimming left V 6 bases short and J 7 bases short, with 22 bases between. CDR3 nucleotide sequence: TGTGCCAGCAGCCCGCTGGACAGCGGGGCGGGGGAGCAGTACTTC. Protein product: CASSPLDSGAGEQYF.

For this clone: Other nucleotide sequences from this sample produce the same CDR3. The chain joins TRBV5-1 to TRBJ2-1; tentatively, D is TRBD1 (6 bases). Germline V lookup: CDR1 SGHRS, CDR2 YFSETQ. Trimming left V 0 bases short and J 2 bases short, with 9 bases between. The CDR3 is 15 amino acids. CDR3 sequence (DNA): TGCGCCAGCAGCTTGGCAGGGGCGACCTACAATGAGCAGTTCTTC. It encodes CASSLAGATYNEQFF.

This clone turned up a few times. In nucleotides, the CDR3 is TGTGCCAGCAGCCTAGTGTTTGGTGCGACGGGCTACGAGCAGTACTTC. Encoded protein: CASSLVFGATGYEQYF. The gene calls are TRBV3-1 (or the pseudogene TRBV3-2) and TRBJ2-7; unclear D gene. The CDR3 has 16 residues. The germline V gene encodes CDR1 LGHDT and CDR2 YNNKEL (reference sequence). Trimming pared 4 bases from V and 3 bases from J, leaving 19 bases between.

This clone was seen repeatedly, ten times or more. The chain employs TRBV18 and TRBJ2-7; the D gene is possibly TRBD2 (6 bases). The CDR3 runs to 12 residues. The germline V gene encodes CDR1 KGHSH and CDR2 LQKENI. Trimming removed 3 bases at V and 6 bases at J, with 9 bases between. CDR3 nucleotide sequence: TGTGCCAGCTCACCGGGGGGAGCCGAGCAGTACTTC. Protein: CASSPGGAEQYF.

The V gene is TRBV28, the J gene TRBJ2-2; D unresolved. V shed 6 bases and J shed 0 bases, with 5 bases lying between them. Germline V gene lookup returns CDR1 MDHEN and CDR2 SYDVKM. CDR3 length equals 13 residues. This CDR3 reads CASRAPNTGELFF. In nucleotides, the CDR3 is TGTGCCAGCAGGGCCCCGAACACCGGGGAGCTGTTTTTT.

The rearrangement joins TRBV5-1 to TRBJ2-5; the match to TRBD1 covers 7 bases. Germline assignment: CDR1 SGHRS and CDR2 YFSETQ. CDR3 length: 13 residues. With V trimmed by 4 bases and J by 5 bases, 5 bases remained unmatched. The chain's CDR3 is CASSLDRPETQYF. The CDR3, as DNA: TGCGCCAGCAGCCTGGACAGGCCGGAGACCCAGTACTTC.

This rearrangement joins TRBV10-3 to TRBJ1-2; possibly TRBD1 for D (6 bases). The CDR3 has 13 amino acids. Germline CDR1 and CDR2: ENHRY and SYGVKD. The germline V and J ends were trimmed by 6 bases and 2 bases, with 10 bases remaining between them. The CDR3 protein is CAIRQGRNYGYTF. The CDR3, as DNA: TGTGCCATCAGACAGGGTAGGAACTATGGCTACACCTTC.

This chain links TRBV9 with TRBJ1-1, with 7 bases matching TRBD1. The trim removed 1 base at V and 0 bases at J, leaving 9 bases unmatched. Looked up from germline, CDR1 is SGDLS and CDR2 is YYNGEE. The CDR3 loop spans 17 amino acids. The CDR3 nucleotides read TGTGCCAGCAGCGTAACCGCAGGGGGTTTGGTGAACACTGAAGCTTTCTTT. Translated: CASSVTAGGLVNTEAFF.

V gene TRBV2 combines with J gene TRBJ2-3; possibly TRBD2 for D (6 bases). Germline V gives CDR1 SNHLY, CDR2 FYNNEI. This CDR3 has 16 amino acids. The ends were cut back, 2 bases at V and 5 bases at J, with 17 bases in the middle. DNA of the CDR3: TGTGCCAGCAGTGAATTGGCTCCGGGAGCGGTAGATACGCAGTATTTT. Protein product: CASSELAPGAVDTQYF. Based on the CDR3 plus reference TRBV2 and TRBJ2-3, the full variable domain is EPEVTQTPSHQVTQMGQEVILRCVPISNHLYFYWYRQILGQKVEFLVSFYNNEISEKSEIFDDQFSVERPDGSNFTLKIRSTKLEDSAMYFCASSELAPGAVDTQYFGPGTRLTVL.

This chain connects TRBV6-5 to TRBJ1-3, with 8 bases that match TRBD1. CDR1 is MNHEY and CDR2 is SVGAGI in the germline V gene. The CDR3 spans 15 residues. V lost 7 bases to trimming and J lost 4 bases; unmatched junction nucleotides: 9. In DNA form, the CDR3 reads TGTGCCAGCATCCTTCAGGGGGCCCGAGGAAACACCATATATTTT. Its protein is CASILQGARGNTIYF.

The rearrangement joins TRBV5-1 to TRBJ2-7; TRBD2 agrees at 7 bases. The J segment lost 0 bases and the V segment lost 0 bases, leaving 6 bases of the junction unmatched. Germline CDR1 and CDR2: SGHRS and YFSETQ. The CDR3 runs to 16 residues. The CDR3 loop is CASSLDASGDSYEQYF. The CDR3, as DNA: TGCGCCAGCAGCTTGGACGCTAGCGGAGACTCCTACGAGCAGTACTTC.

The chain recombines TRBV7-9 with TRBJ1-2; 9 nucleotides agree with TRBD1. CDR1 is SEHNR and CDR2 is FQNEAQ in the germline V gene (reference sequence). J lost 8 bases, V lost 5 bases, and 6 bases had no gene match. The CDR3 consists of 13 residues. CDR3 DNA sequence: TGTGCCAGCAGCCCGGGACAGGGCGAAGGCTACACCTTC. This gives the protein CASSPGQGEGYTF.

This clone has just one count. The rearrangement uses TRBV7-2 and TRBJ1-2; possible D gene TRBD1, 6 bases. V lost 5 bases and J 2 bases, leaving 15 bases between the germline ends. CDR1 is SGHTA, CDR2 FQGNSA, per germline. The CDR3 loop spans 15 amino acids. This CDR3 is CASSPLTGANYGYTF. The CDR3 nucleotides read TGTGCCAGCAGCCCGCTGACAGGTGCCAACTATGGCTACACCTTC.

The chain couples TRBV6-5 to TRBJ1-3; no clear D. The CDR3 runs to 15 residues. Germline V CDR1 and CDR2: MNHEY, SVGAGI. Trimming shortened V by 2 bases and J by 0 bases, and 8 bases separated the two germline ends. The CDR3 nucleotides read TGTGCCAGCAGTTACCGCGAGGGCTCTGGAAACACCATATATTTT. It codes for CASSYREGSGNTIYF.

Of note for this clone: The identical CDR3 is also encoded by other nucleotide sequences in the sample. The rearrangement joins TRBV9 to TRBJ1-6; D might be TRBD1 (5 bases). Between the trimmed V and J ends, which lost 6 bases and 13 bases, there was a span of 17 bases. The germline CDR1 and CDR2 sequences are SGDLS and YYNGEE. The CDR3 totals 13 residues. The CDR3 here is CASTRAVGSPLHF. The CDR3 DNA reads TGTGCCAGCACCAGGGCGGTTGGATCGCCCCTCCACTTT.

The rearrangement links TRBV9 to TRBJ1-1, with D possibly TRBD1 on 6 matching bases. V was cut by 1 base and J by 0 bases, with 22 bases left in between. The germline CDR1 and CDR2 sequences are SGDLS and YYNGEE. The CDR3 consists of 19 residues. CDR3 DNA sequence: TGTGCCAGCAGCGTAAGAGGCGGACAGCGACGCCAGATGAACACTGAAGCTTTCTTT. It specifies CASSVRGGQRRQMNTEAFF. Using reference TRBV9 and TRBJ1-1 for the parts outside the CDR3, the full variable domain is DSGVTQTPKHLITATGQRVTLRCSPRSGDLSVYWYQQSLDQGLQFLIQYYNGEERAKGNILERFSAQQFPDLHSELNLSSLELGDSALYFCASSVRGGQRRQMNTEAFFGQGTRLTVV.

The chain has TRBV10-3 and TRBJ2-7; no definite D call. Trimming stripped 3 bases from V and 2 bases from J, with 8 bases between. The CDR3 contains 13 residues. Looked up from germline, CDR1 is ENHRY and CDR2 is SYGVKD. The CDR3 region is CAISEIAAYEQYF. The CDR3 DNA follows: TGTGCCATCAGTGAAATAGCCGCCTACGAGCAGTACTTC.

The chain uses TRBV6-5 and TRBJ2-1; 11 bases align to TRBD1. The CDR3 loop spans 15 amino acids. The V segment lost 5 bases and the J segment 5 bases; nucleotides outside the gene matches: 5. The germline V gene encodes CDR1 MNHEY and CDR2 SVGAGI. CDR3 nucleotides: TGTGCCAGCAGTCTAGGGACAGGGGGGCACAATGAGCAGTTCTTC. Translating it yields CASSLGTGGHNEQFF.

The count of this clone is one. The chain couples TRBV2 to TRBJ2-1; D may be TRBD2 (6 bases). Trimming cost V 6 bases and J 0 bases, with 24 bases left between them. The V gene's germline CDR1 is SNHLY and CDR2 FYNNEI. This CDR3 has 19 amino acids. CDR3 sequence (DNA): TGTGCCAGCAGCACCCAACGTGGCGGGGACTCCGACTCCTACAATGAGCAGTTCTTC. Translated: CASSTQRGGDSDSYNEQFF. Based on the CDR3 plus reference TRBV2 and TRBJ2-1, the full variable domain is EPEVTQTPSHQVTQMGQEVILRCVPISNHLYFYWYRQILGQKVEFLVSFYNNEISEKSEIFDDQFSVERPDGSNFTLKIRSTKLEDSAMYFCASSTQRGGDSDSYNEQFFGPGTRLTVL.

The V call is TRBV19, the J call TRBJ2-5; 7 nucleotides line up with TRBD1. J gave up 11 bases and V 4 bases, and 10 bases lay outside the gene matches. This CDR3 comprises 13 residues. CDR1 LNHDA and CDR2 SQIVND come from the germline V gene (reference sequence). CDR3 coding DNA: TGTGCCAGTAGTACCCGGGACAGTGCTCATCAGTACTTC. Translation: CASSTRDSAHQYF.